The T cell receptor beta chain described here comes from a study of human T cells and chemical hapten exposure (dated by TCRdb to the early 2020s). At the level of the whole study: Libraries were pooled for sequencing, and variation in per-sample TCR yields was attributed mainly to small differences in library volumes within the pool. This study followed changes in the peripheral blood TCR repertoire in vivo during primary and secondary sensitization of alopecia patients to the hapten diphenylcyclopropenone (DPC). Both TCR alpha and TCR beta chains were sequenced from each blood RNA sample. Paper-wide results and their limitations: No change with DPC sensitization was found in the number of TCRs above 1 in 1000 frequency, and no evidence of global repertoire structure alterations was found. After repeated subsampling, the strength of the expansion versus patch-test correlation and the threshold at which it became significant changed.

The library was produced with RACE. These reads were obtained on a NextSeq 500. Library preparation attached unique molecular identifiers to individual cDNA molecules for quantitative, reproducible TCR counting. As for the original processing: Samples had a median of roughly 99,000 TCRs, with a range from 23,224 to 690,600. V, J and CDR3 annotation of the TCR reads was carried out using the Decombinator software suite. For the PS versus PT1 abundance plots, all samples were subsampled to the same number of TCRs (28,000). TCRs were defined as expanded if absent before sensitization and observed at least eight times at the 2-week time point. TCRdb redid the processing of the public reads, applying fastp at Q25 and MiXCR, and retained in-frame beta chains. All rows with the same CDR3 protein become a single entry with the most common DNA and genes. TCRdb's processing, not the authors', yielded these V and J calls. In all, the sample holds fewer than 40,000 distinct CDR3 sequences, and about 5.5% of those were seen once. The ten largest clones capture roughly 13% of the sample.

This clonotype was found many times. It lacks a known antigen. There are no base qualities to consult, and no much larger clone falls within one base. Read against the paper, the sample's time point label means: healthy volunteer bleed at 6 weeks. Unfractionated whole blood was collected in Tempus Blood RNA tubes, and total RNA was extracted from that blood. About 5 healthy volunteers served as TCR sequencing controls and were bled at day 0, 2 weeks and 6 weeks. CDR1 LGHDT and CDR2 YNNKEL are derived from the germline V gene (reference sequence). The junction shows trimming of 4 bases on V and 2 bases on J, plus 8 bases between the germline ends. There are 14 amino acids in the CDR3, from cysteine to phenylalanine inclusive. CDR3 DNA is the only sequence kept; it has 42 bases, read in frame from the first base.

This receptor was obtained from a human donor in good health. Some clones in this sample may be carry-over from other donors' samples. The specimen was whole blood. The sequence is built from TRBV3-1 and TRBJ1-4; there is no confident call for the D gene. The base sequence is TGTGCCAGCAGCCCTCGAGGGACTAATGAAAAACTGTTTTTT. Protein translation: CASSPRGTNEKLFF.